This entry is about one TCR beta chain. Sequencing used immunoSEQ multiplex PCR; TCRdb keeps in-frame clones, though not all of them. Here the sample spans 63,000 or so clones, about 95% being singletons. The sample originates from a study of shared T cell receptors in the human thymus. The ends lost 0 bases at V and 4 bases at J; junction bases unmatched: 10. Germline CDR1 LGHNA, CDR2 YSLEER. The CDR3 runs to 18 residues. The TCR sequence derives from a human donor. Source material: thymocytes. The chain links TRBV4-3 to TRBJ2-2, with 8 bases matching TRBD1. CDR3 sequence: CASSQDTVRGLGTGELFF. CDR3 coding DNA: TGCGCCAGCAGCCAAGATACGGTCAGGGGGCTCGGCACCGGGGAGCTGTTTTTT.